Below, 9 T cell receptor beta chains from the same sample are listed, as sequenced in a study of shared clonotypes between healthy human individuals. The table came from immunoSEQ multiplex PCR; TCRdb's copy has only in-frame clones and leaves some out. The repertoire holds a few hundred thousand clones, with roughly 84% as singletons. Sequenced material: memory CD8+ T cells sorted from blood. The subset denotes: CD45RO+ cells pooled with CCR7-negative TemRA cells. The receptors derive from a man between 18 and 35 years old in good health.

The genes are TRBV2 and TRBJ2-5, with D unresolved. The J call may be mistaken, given a closer DNA end match to TRBJ2-7. Germline lookup yields CDR1 SNHLY and CDR2 FYNNEI. CDR3 length equals 14 residues. This CDR3 reads CASSEYGYKYEQYF. The CDR3 nucleotides read TGTGCCAGCAGTGAATATGGGTACAAATACGAGCAGTACTTC.

This chain connects TRBV7-2 to TRBJ1-5, with D possibly matching TRBD1 (6 bases). This CDR3 contains 14 residues. Trimming took 0 bases from V and 9 from J, leaving 12 bases between them. The V gene's germline CDR1 is SGHTA and CDR2 FQGNSA. The CDR3 here is CASSLAEGVGPQHF. The DNA for the CDR3 is TGTGCCAGCAGCTTAGCGGAGGGGGTTGGGCCCCAGCATTTT.

The chain uses TRBV9 and TRBJ2-7, with D maybe TRBD2 (6 bases). V lost 0 bases to trimming and J lost 7 bases, with 23 bases between them. The CDR3 is made up of 17 amino acids. In germline, CDR1 is SGDLS, CDR2 YYNGEE. CDR3 DNA: TGTGCCAGCAGCGTAGGGCCGAGGCAGGGAGGTTCAGGGGAGCAGTACTTC. Translating it yields CASSVGPRQGGSGEQYF.

As to this clone: A read error may account for a junction end that differs from germline. The chain combines TRBV7-2 with TRBJ2-7, with 7 bases identical to TRBD2. This CDR3 comprises 12 residues. CDR1 and CDR2 (germline): SGHTA, FQGNSA. The DNA of the CDR3 is TGTGCCAGCAGCTTACCCCCAGGGACTACCATTTTC. This encodes CASSLPPGTTIF.

The CDR3 loop is CASSLGADTQYF. The CDR3 DNA reads as TGTGCCAGCAGCTTGGGGGCAGATACGCAGTATTTT. V gene TRBV5-6 combines with J gene TRBJ2-3; unclear D gene. The CDR3 runs 12 residues. Germline V CDR1 and CDR2: SGHDT, YYEEEE. V gave up 0 bases and J gave up 4 bases, with 3 bases separating them.

This clone was observed a handful of times. This chain connects TRBV5-5 to TRBJ2-1, with no clear D. This CDR3 is built from 13 residues. The germline CDR1 and CDR2 sequences are SGHKS and YYEKEE (reference sequence). V shed 0 bases and J shed 10 bases, with 11 bases lying between them. CDR3: CASSLDHSTEQFF. The CDR3 region has the DNA TGTGCCAGCAGCTTGGACCACTCTACGGAGCAGTTCTTC.

The chain recombines TRBV5-4 with TRBJ1-3, with D perhaps TRBD1 (6 bases). CDR1 and CDR2 (germline): SGHNT, YYREEE (reference sequence). There are 14 residues in the CDR3. Trimming cost V 3 bases and J 4 bases, with 11 bases left between them. Here the CDR3 reads CASSWRGAGNTIYF. The CDR3 nucleotides are TGTGCCAGCAGCTGGCGGGGGGCGGGAAACACCATATATTTT.

Only one count was recorded for this clone. The chain is built from TRBV7-9 and TRBJ2-1; no clear D. The CDR3 runs to 14 residues. Per germline, CDR1 SEHNR and CDR2 FQNEAQ (reference sequence). Trimming stripped 5 bases from V and 8 bases from J, with 16 bases between. The CDR3 loop reads CASSRIGQWDEQFF. CDR3 nucleotides: TGTGCCAGCAGCCGTATAGGTCAATGGGATGAGCAGTTCTTC.

This clone was counted once. This specimen includes other DNA sequences encoding the same CDR3. The chain employs TRBV5-6 and TRBJ1-1, with 8 bases identical to TRBD1. V was clipped by 2 bases and J by 5 bases; unmatched bases: 2. CDR1 and CDR2 from the germline V gene are SGHDT and YYEEEE. The CDR3 is 13 residues long. CDR3 sequence reads: CASSFGTGTEAFF. The CDR3 coding sequence is TGTGCCAGCAGCTTTGGGACAGGAACTGAAGCTTTCTTT.